Listed below are T cell receptor beta chains from one sample, sequenced in a study of a mutant IDH1 vaccine in newly diagnosed glioma. Here immunoSEQ multiplex PCR was the method, and the copy in TCRdb shows in-frame clones only, minus some. The sample records some 37,000 clones, about 84% being singletons. Antigen specificity for these receptors is unknown. The input for sequencing was PBMCs, taken from a glioma patient whose treatment included an IDH1 peptide vaccine. The receptor source for this set is a man aged 35 to 55 with glioma. Each CDR3 is given with its conserved first and last residue. D genes are given only for firm matches. Some rows mark clone size as missing; the rest say once, few, many or name a class of expanded clone.

j_call v_call clone_size d_call cdr3_aa cdr3_nt
TRBJ1-2 TRBV2 NA TRBD1 CASSEALGQVILGYYGYTF TGTGCCAGCAGTGAAGCGCTGGGACAGGTTATCCTCGGATACTATGGCTACACCTTC
TRBJ2-7 TRBV13 NA TRBD1 CASSRDSSYEQYF TGTGCCAGCAGCCGGGACAGCTCCTACGAGCAGTACTTC
TRBJ1-5 TRBV29-1 once NA CSVEDRSRATIQPQHF TGCAGCGTTGAAGATAGGAGCAGGGCGACGATTCAGCCCCAGCATTTT
TRBJ2-3 TRBV29-1 NA NA CSVDVRGGSTDTQYF TGCAGCGTTGATGTCAGGGGGGGGAGCACAGATACGCAGTATTTT
TRBJ2-1 TRBV27 NA TRBD1 CASLHRGSSYNEQFF TGTGCCAGCCTTCACAGGGGAAGCTCCTACAATGAGCAGTTCTTC
TRBJ2-1 TRBV9 NA NA CASSRQEAQQFF TGTGCCAGCAGCCGACAAGAAGCCCAGCAGTTCTTC
TRBJ2-2 TRBV5-1 NA NA CASSFTRGSTGELFF TGCGCCAGCAGCTTTACCAGGGGATCCACCGGGGAGCTGTTTTTT
TRBJ1-6 TRBV16 NA NA CASSRDRSHSPLHF TGTGCCAGCAGCAGAGACAGGTCCCATTCACCCCTCCACTTT
TRBJ2-5 TRBV9 NA NA CASSVDSGLETQYF TGTGCCAGCAGCGTAGATTCTGGGTTGGAGACCCAGTACTTC
TRBJ2-3 TRBV5-1 few NA CASSLGSLRDTQYF TGCGCCAGCAGCTTGGGGAGCCTGCGGGATACGCAGTATTTT
TRBJ1-6 TRBV10-2 NA NA CASTLLPEGYNSPLHF TGCGCCAGCACCCTTCTCCCGGAGGGCTATAATTCACCCCTCCACTTT
TRBJ1-2 TRBV9 NA NA CASSAQGYGYTF TGTGCCAGCAGCGCACAGGGATATGGCTACACCTTC
TRBJ1-1 TRBV2 NA TRBD1 CASRGQERSTEAFF TGTGCCAGCAGGGGACAGGAAAGGAGCACTGAAGCTTTCTTT
TRBJ2-3 TRBV9 NA NA CASSVAGGLTGDTQYF TGTGCCAGCAGCGTAGCTGGTGGCCTTACGGGGGATACGCAGTATTTT
TRBJ2-7 TRBV4-1 NA NA CASSQSPGVDYYEQYF TGCGCCAGCAGCCAATCCCCGGGGGTGGACTACTACGAGCAGTACTTC
TRBJ2-7 TRBV6-6 NA TRBD2 CASSERGAYEQYF TGTGCCAGCAGCGAGCGGGGAGCCTACGAGCAGTACTTC
TRBJ1-4 TRBV5-6 NA NA CASSLLSGNEKLFF TGTGCCAGCAGCTTGTTATCCGGGAACGAAAAACTGTTTTTT
TRBJ2-1 TRBV5-6 NA NA CASSLGLANNEQFF TGTGCCAGCAGCTTGGGGCTCGCAAACAATGAGCAGTTCTTC
TRBJ2-7 TRBV2 NA TRBD1 CASSPLGTGGPYF TGTGCCAGCAGTCCCTTGGGGACAGGGGGTCCCTACTTC
TRBJ1-2 TRBV5-5 NA NA CASSSTGQTYGYTF TGTGCCAGCAGCTCTACAGGACAGACGTATGGCTACACCTTC
TRBJ1-1 TRBV6-1 few TRBD1 CASSLPGGVEAFF TGTGCCAGCAGTCTACCAGGGGGAGTTGAAGCTTTCTTT
TRBJ1-5 TRBV2 NA TRBD1 CASSQGAGQPQHF TGTGCCAGCAGCCAGGGGGCAGGTCAGCCCCAGCATTTT
TRBJ1-2 TRBV7-9 NA TRBD1 CASRTTGDYGYTF TGTGCCAGCAGAACCACAGGGGACTATGGCTACACCTTC
TRBJ2-7 TRBV4-1 NA TRBD1 CASSHLGRGRFHEQYF TGCGCCAGCAGCCACCTTGGCAGGGGGCGGTTCCACGAGCAGTACTTC
TRBJ1-5 TRBV6-6 NA NA CASSYSGQGRGPQHF TGTGCCAGCAGTTACTCGGGGCAGGGGAGAGGGCCCCAGCATTTT
TRBJ1-4 TRBV5-4 NA NA CASSRTGGEEEKLFF TGTGCCAGCAGCCGCACTGGAGGGGAGGAAGAAAAACTGTTTTTT